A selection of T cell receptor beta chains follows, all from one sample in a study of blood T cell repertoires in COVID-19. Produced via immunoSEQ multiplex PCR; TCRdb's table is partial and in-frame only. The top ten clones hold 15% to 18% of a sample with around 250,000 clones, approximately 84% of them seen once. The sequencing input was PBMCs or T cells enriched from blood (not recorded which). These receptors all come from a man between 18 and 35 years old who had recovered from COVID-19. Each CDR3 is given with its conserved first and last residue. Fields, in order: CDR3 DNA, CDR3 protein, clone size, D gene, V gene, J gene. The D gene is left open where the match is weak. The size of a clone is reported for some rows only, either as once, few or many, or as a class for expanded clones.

TGTGCCAGCAGTACCGATCTAGCGGGAGGGAGCACAGATACGCAGTATTTT	CASSTDLAGGSTDTQYF	NA	TRBD2	TRBV27	TRBJ2-3
TGTGCCAGTAGCTCCCGGCGCGAGGGAGATACGCAGTATTTT	CASSSRREGDTQYF	NA	NA	TRBV19	TRBJ2-3
TGTGCCAGCAGCCCCCCCCTTGCGGGGGGAGAGACCCAGTACTTC	CASSPPLAGGETQYF	once	TRBD2	TRBV3-1/TRBV3-2	TRBJ2-5
TGTGCCAGCAGCTTAGCAGCGTTCGGCAGAGAGACCCAGTACTTC	CASSLAAFGRETQYF	NA	NA	TRBV11-2	TRBJ2-5
TGTGCCAGCAGCTCGGGACTGCTAGGAAACACCATATATTTT	CASSSGLLGNTIYF	few	NA	TRBV5-8	TRBJ1-3
TGCGCCAGCAGCTTGGCGGGGGTAGTAAGTGGCTACACCTTC	CASSLAGVVSGYTF	NA	NA	TRBV5-1	TRBJ1-2
TGTGCCAGCAGCTTAGGAGTCCCGGGGAGGGTAGGAGAGACCCAGTACTTC	CASSLGVPGRVGETQYF	NA	TRBD2	TRBV7-9	TRBJ2-5
TGTGCCAGCAGCTTAGCCCGGGTACGAAATGAGCAGTTCTTC	CASSLARVRNEQFF	NA	NA	TRBV11-2	TRBJ2-1
TGTGCCAGCAGTTTGGGCAGGGGTTTATTGGCCGAGCAGTACTTC	CASSLGRGLLAEQYF	NA	NA	TRBV28	TRBJ2-7
TGTGCCAGCAGGGGTACAGGGGGCAAAGAGACCCAGTACTTC	CASRGTGGKETQYF	NA	TRBD1	TRBV5-4	TRBJ2-5
TGTGCCAGCAACTTTTTGGGGATAGCGGGATTGGATACGCAGTATTTT	CASNFLGIAGLDTQYF	NA	TRBD2	TRBV28	TRBJ2-3
TGTGCCAGCAGCGTCACAGGTTCCGGTTATGAAAAACTGTTTTTT	CASSVTGSGYEKLFF	NA	NA	TRBV11-2	TRBJ1-4
TGTGCCAGCAGCCAAGGACAGGCCTTGTACCAAGAGACCCAGTACTTC	CASSQGQALYQETQYF	NA	NA	TRBV3-1/TRBV3-2	TRBJ2-5
TGTGCCAGCAGAACATGGACGGCGGCGGGATACACAGATACGCAGTATTTT	CASRTWTAAGYTDTQYF	NA	NA	TRBV27	TRBJ2-3
TGTGCCAGCAGCTTAGGTCAGGGGGAAACAACGTTTGGAAACACCATATATTTT	CASSLGQGETTFGNTIYF	NA	TRBD1	TRBV7-6	TRBJ1-3
TGTGCTAGCAGCAAGGGACTAGCGGGGTCCTACAATGAGCAGTTCTTC	CASSKGLAGSYNEQFF	NA	TRBD2	TRBV7-7	TRBJ2-1
TGTGCCAGCAGCTTACTAGCGGGAGTACTGTACTTC	CASSLLAGVLYF	NA	TRBD2	TRBV7-8	TRBJ2-7
TGTGCCAGCAGCTCCGGCGGGGTCAATGAGCAGTTCTTC	CASSSGGVNEQFF	once	NA	TRBV7-2	TRBJ2-1
TGTGCCAGCAGCTCGTCCTCCGGGCCGGGGAATCAGCCCCAGCATTTT	CASSSSSGPGNQPQHF	NA	NA	TRBV7-9	TRBJ1-5
TGTGCCAGCAGAACCGGGACAGCCTACTCCTACGAGCAGTACTTC	CASRTGTAYSYEQYF	NA	TRBD1	TRBV28	TRBJ2-7
TGCGCCAGCAGCTACGGACTAGCGGGGGACACCGGGGAGCTGTTTTTT	CASSYGLAGDTGELFF	NA	TRBD2	TRBV5-1	TRBJ2-2
TGTGCCTGGAGCCAGGGGTCCGTTACCTCTGGAAACACCATATATTTT	CAWSQGSVTSGNTIYF	NA	NA	TRBV30	TRBJ1-3
TGTGCCAGTTTTAGCGGGAGGGCTGGAGATACGCAGTATTTT	CASFSGRAGDTQYF	NA	TRBD2	TRBV19	TRBJ2-3
TGTGCCAGCACAAGACAGGCCTCGGCAGAGACCCAGTACTTC	CASTRQASAETQYF	NA	NA	TRBV6-5	TRBJ2-5
TGTGCCAGCAGTTTAACGGGGACTGCGTATGGCTACACCTTC	CASSLTGTAYGYTF	NA	NA	TRBV28	TRBJ1-2
TGCGCCAGCAGCTTGGGGACAGGGGTTAACTATGGCTACACCTTC	CASSLGTGVNYGYTF	NA	TRBD1	TRBV5-1	TRBJ1-2
TGTGCCAGCCCTGTCCCGGGACAGCCCATGAACACTGAAGCTTTCTTT	CASPVPGQPMNTEAFF	NA	TRBD1	TRBV7-2	TRBJ1-1
TGTGCCAGCAGCTTATGGGCGGGCGGGGTCTCACAAGGCGAGCAGTTCTTC	CASSLWAGGVSQGEQFF	NA	NA	TRBV11-2	TRBJ2-1
TGCAGCGTTGCATGTTCACCCCTCCACTTT	CSVACSPLHF	NA	NA	TRBV29-1	TRBJ1-6
TGTGCCAGCAGTTTCCGGCGGAACGAAGAGACCCAGTACTTC	CASSFRRNEETQYF	NA	NA	TRBV27	TRBJ2-5
TGTGCCAGCAGCTTGGGCCTCACCGGGGAGCTGTTTTTT	CASSLGLTGELFF	NA	NA	TRBV9	TRBJ2-2
TGTGCCAGTAGTTACCGGGACAGGGGTGAGGAGACCCAGTACTTC	CASSYRDRGEETQYF	few	TRBD1	TRBV19	TRBJ2-5
TGTGCCAGCAGCCCTTCCGGGACAGGGGGCTGGAATGAGCAGTTCTTC	CASSPSGTGGWNEQFF	NA	TRBD1	TRBV9	TRBJ2-1
TGTGCCAGCTCACAGCCGACACTGACGGGGTGTTTCTACTTC	CASSQPTLTGCFYF	NA	NA	TRBV18	TRBJ2-7
TGTGCCAGCAGCGTTGGCGGCGGACTAGCGGTCTACAATGAGCAGTTCTTC	CASSVGGGLAVYNEQFF	NA	TRBD2	TRBV9	TRBJ2-1
TGTGCCAGCAGCTTAGCGTCCAGGGCGGACAAACTGTTTTTT	CASSLASRADKLFF	NA	NA	TRBV7-2	TRBJ1-4
TGTGCCAGCTTGGAGCCCCAGGGGGCCAGTGAAAAACTGTTTTTT	CASLEPQGASEKLFF	NA	TRBD1	TRBV6-5	TRBJ1-4
TGTGCCAGCAGCCAAGGCAAGGTGGCGGGGCCGAGTGAAAAACTGTTTTTT	CASSQGKVAGPSEKLFF	few	NA	TRBV14	TRBJ1-4
TGTGCCAGCAGTGAAGGCTCTGACGGGGGTAGCGGGGAAAAACTGTTTTTT	CASSEGSDGGSGEKLFF	NA	NA	TRBV2	TRBJ1-4
TGTGCCAGCAGCTTGGGACAGGGGGCTTCGGTGACCAAAAACATTCAGTACTTC	CASSLGQGASVTKNIQYF	once	TRBD1	TRBV7-9	TRBJ2-4
TGTGCTAGTGGTTCGGAAACAGGGGATCGGGGTGAGCAGTTCTTC	CASGSETGDRGEQFF	NA	TRBD1	TRBV12-5	TRBJ2-1
TGTGCCAGCAGCCAAGGAGACCGGCGGGATTTTAGCAATCAGCCCCAGCATTTT	CASSQGDRRDFSNQPQHF	NA	NA	TRBV4-2	TRBJ1-5
TGCGCCAGCAGCTTGGTCGGCGCGGGGGTCCAAGAGACCCAGTACTTC	CASSLVGAGVQETQYF	NA	TRBD2	TRBV5-1	TRBJ2-5
TGTGCCTGGACTGGGGACAGCGATCAGCCCCAGCATTTT	CAWTGDSDQPQHF	NA	TRBD1	TRBV30	TRBJ1-5
TGTGCCAGCAACCCTGCCAGCGGGGGCCAAGAGACCCAGTACTTC	CASNPASGGQETQYF	NA	TRBD2	TRBV5-4	TRBJ2-5
TGTGCCAGCAGCTTGGGGACTAGCTACGAGACCCAGTACTTC	CASSLGTSYETQYF	NA	TRBD2	TRBV5-6	TRBJ2-5
TGTGCCAGCTCACCGGCGACTAGCGGATACACAGATACGCAGTATTTT	CASSPATSGYTDTQYF	NA	TRBD2	TRBV18	TRBJ2-3
TGTGCCAGCAGCTTGCAGGGGGCTGGGGAGACCCAGTACTTC	CASSLQGAGETQYF	NA	TRBD1	TRBV5-4	TRBJ2-5
TGCGCCAGCAGTTCGGACTCCGCCAAAAACATTCAGTACTTC	CASSSDSAKNIQYF	NA	NA	TRBV5-1	TRBJ2-4
TGTGCCAGCAGCGCCCGACAGGGGGCGCGAAATTCACCCCTCCACTTT	CASSARQGARNSPLHF	NA	TRBD1	TRBV7-2	TRBJ1-6
TGTGCCACCAGCAGTAATTACGAGCAGTACTTC	CATSSNYEQYF	NA	NA	TRBV15	TRBJ2-7
TGTGCCAGCAGTCCGTCCTCCACTGAAGCTTTCTTT	CASSPSSTEAFF	NA	NA	TRBV28	TRBJ1-1
TGTGCCAGTAGTCCGGGACTCTCCTCCTACGAGCAGTACTTC	CASSPGLSSYEQYF	NA	NA	TRBV19	TRBJ2-7